This T cell receptor (beta chain) was sequenced during a study of blood T cell repertoires in COVID-19. Study-wide context: Acute and convalescent COVID-19 samples came from the United States, Italy and Spain. PBMCs, B-cell-depleted T cells, or T cells provided the cDNA or gDNA that made up the material.

In its sample, this clone was seen a few times. Per the study methods: Amplifying reference gene primers gave estimates of nucleated cell counts. Profiling relied on immunoSEQ multiplex PCR, and the TCRdb table lists in-frame clones only, not all of them. V and J calls plus clone size are reproduced from that table; the DNA served to infer D and trimming. The sample lists approximately 220,000 clones, approximately 86% occurring once. The germline V gene has CDR1 MNHEY and CDR2 SVGAGI. V lost 3 bases and J lost 1, with 9 bases in between. This CDR3 comprises 14 residues. Specimen: peripheral blood. This receptor was identified in a man aged 35 to 55 with acute or convalescent COVID-19. The rearrangement joins TRBV6-5 to TRBJ1-1; TRBD1 might be the D (5 bases). CDR3 sequence reads: CASSYYQGNTEAFF. For the CDR3, the DNA is TGTGCCAGCAGTTATTATCAGGGGAACACTGAAGCTTTCTTT.